This T cell receptor beta chain is drawn from a study of response to subunit inactivated influenza vaccine (dated by TCRdb to the late 2010s). In the study overall: Deep quantitative profiling of the T cell receptor repertoire was used in the study to follow responses to a trivalent subunit inactivated influenza vaccine. General conclusions and limits of the study: It was suggested by the authors that each seasonal influenza vaccination may recruit only a limited number of new T cells.

At the junction V is shortened by 7 bases and J by 1 base, with 10 bases in between. CDR1 and CDR2 are drawn from the germline V gene: MNHNS, SASEGT. The cysteine opens and the phenylalanine closes a CDR3 of 13 amino acids. The sequence is cut down to CDR3 DNA, 39 bases in frame from base 1. The library was built by means of RT-PCR. The data were produced on an Illumina HiSeq 2500. TCRdb trimmed the raw reads at Q25, called clones with MiXCR and kept productive beta chains. Each CDR3 protein gets just one entry, which takes the most common genes and DNA from the rows behind it. This sample is represented by about 480,000 distinct CDR3 sequences; roughly 13% of them were singletons. The ten largest clones take up approximately 14% of the sample. In the case of this clonotype: The antigen it recognizes is unknown. No qualities accompany the bases; no much larger clone lies one base away.

Read against the paper, the sample's time point label means: 45 days after influenza vaccine administration. The sample was PBMCs from blood, taken roughly 6 weeks after vaccination. The rearrangement joined TRBV6-1 to TRBJ1-1, with no reliable assignment of the D segment. The TCR comes from a man in his fifties who received an inactivated influenza vaccine. Donor details come from another sample of the same person, matched by shared clones. The CDR3 reads CASNRAGNTEAFF. The DNA sequence is given as TGTGCCAGCAACCGAGCCGGGAACACTGAAGCTTTCTTT.